The sequence of this T cell receptor beta chain was determined in a study of siplizumab effects on memory and regulatory T cells. The CDR3 is made up of 12 amino acids. V gave up 6 bases and J gave up 6 bases, with 12 bases separating them. Germline CDR1 reads SQVTM; CDR2 reads ANQGSEA. Data came from immunoSEQ multiplex PCR; TCRdb stores just in-frame clones and leaves some out. Among approximately 94,000 clones listed, 80% to 95% were seen once. The chain carries TRBV29-1 and TRBJ2-1; D possibly corresponds to TRBD1 (7 bases). The sequencing sample was made of CD8+ T cells sorted from blood. The receptor was derived from a human donor in good health. The CDR3 region has the DNA TGCAGCGTAGGGCAGGGGGGCAATGAGCAGTTCTTC. Encoded protein: CSVGQGGNEQFF.